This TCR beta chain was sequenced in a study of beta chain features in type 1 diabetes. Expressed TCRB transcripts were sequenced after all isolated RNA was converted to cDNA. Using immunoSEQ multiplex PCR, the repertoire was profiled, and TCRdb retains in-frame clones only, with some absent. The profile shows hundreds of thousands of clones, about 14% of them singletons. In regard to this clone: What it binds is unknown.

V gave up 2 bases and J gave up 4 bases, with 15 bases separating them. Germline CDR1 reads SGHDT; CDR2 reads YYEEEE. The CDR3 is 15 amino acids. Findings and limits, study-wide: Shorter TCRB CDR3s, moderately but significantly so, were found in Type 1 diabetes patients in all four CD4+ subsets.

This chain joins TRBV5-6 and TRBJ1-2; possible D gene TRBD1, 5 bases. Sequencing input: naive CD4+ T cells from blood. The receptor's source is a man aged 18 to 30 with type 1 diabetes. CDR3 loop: CASSFGHPTPYGYTF. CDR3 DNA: TGTGCCAGCAGCTTTGGACACCCGACCCCCTATGGCTACACCTTC.